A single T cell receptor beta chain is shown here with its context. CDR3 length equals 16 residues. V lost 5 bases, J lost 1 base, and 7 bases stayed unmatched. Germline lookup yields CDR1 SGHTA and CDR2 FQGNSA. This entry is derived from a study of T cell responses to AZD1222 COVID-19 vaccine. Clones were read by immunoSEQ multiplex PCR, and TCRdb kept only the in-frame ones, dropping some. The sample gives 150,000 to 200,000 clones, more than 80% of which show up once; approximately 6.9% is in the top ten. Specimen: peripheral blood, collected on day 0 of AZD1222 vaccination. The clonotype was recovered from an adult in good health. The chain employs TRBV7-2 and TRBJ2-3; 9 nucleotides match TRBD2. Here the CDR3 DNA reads TGTGCCAGCAGCACTGGACTAGCGCAGCGCACAGATACGCAGTATTTT. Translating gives CASSTGLAQRTDTQYF.